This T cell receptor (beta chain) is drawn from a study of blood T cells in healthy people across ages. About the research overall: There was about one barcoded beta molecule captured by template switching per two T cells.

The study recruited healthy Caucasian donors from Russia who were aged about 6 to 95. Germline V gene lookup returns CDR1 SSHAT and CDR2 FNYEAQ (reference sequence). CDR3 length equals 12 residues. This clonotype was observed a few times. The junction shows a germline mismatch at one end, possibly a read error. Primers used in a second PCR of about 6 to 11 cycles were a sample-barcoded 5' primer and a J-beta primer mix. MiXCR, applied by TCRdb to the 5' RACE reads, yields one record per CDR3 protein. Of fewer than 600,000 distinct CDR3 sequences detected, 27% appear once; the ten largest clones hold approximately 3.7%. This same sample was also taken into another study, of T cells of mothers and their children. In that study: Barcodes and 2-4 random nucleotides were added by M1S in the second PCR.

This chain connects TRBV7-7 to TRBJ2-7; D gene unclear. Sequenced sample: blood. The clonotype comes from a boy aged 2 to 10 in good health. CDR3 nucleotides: TGTGCTAGCAGCCGTTTCCGGGCCCCACAGTACTTC. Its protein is CASSRFRAPQYF.